The 9 T cell receptor beta chains below all came from one sample that was sequenced in a study of T cell repertoires in aging, cancer and after chemotherapy. The template was genomic DNA from peripheral blood, not RNA. Rearranged V-D-J TRB sequences were amplified with a mixed TRB-A/B primer pool. One entry per CDR3 protein results from TCRdb running MiXCR on the multiplex PCR reads. The data hold about 10,000 distinct CDR3 sequences, with less than 25% observed a single time. Material for sequencing was blood. The receptor source for this set is a human donor with a blood cancer. The donor label of this sample is uncertain.

In its sample, this clonotype was seen many times. This chain uses TRBV30 with TRBJ2-5; D remains unclear. CDR1 and CDR2 from the germline V gene are GTSNPN and SVGIG (reference sequence). This CDR3 comprises 12 residues. Trimming took off 3 bases at V and 4 bases at J, with 9 bases between the two ends. CDR3 in DNA: TGTGCCTGGAGCCCAGGATCAGAGACCCAGTACTTC. Its protein is CAWSPGSETQYF.

This clonotype was observed a handful of times. V gene TRBV5-5 combines with J gene TRBJ1-1; D remains unclear. The germline V gene has CDR1 SGHKS and CDR2 YYEKEE (reference sequence). With 6 bases removed from V and 0 bases from J, the gap between germline ends came to 15 bases. This CDR3 spans 15 amino acids. CDR3 loop: CASTISGRLNTEAFF. The CDR3 DNA reads as TGTGCCAGCACAATTTCCGGGCGCTTGAACACTGAAGCTTTCTTT.

This clonotype was found many times. V gene TRBV27 combines with J gene TRBJ1-5; no reliable D call. Germline CDR1 and CDR2: MNHEY and SMNVEV (reference sequence). The CDR3 contains 13 residues. Trimming stripped 2 bases from V and 8 bases from J, with 10 bases between. DNA for the CDR3: TGTGCCAGCAGTTTAGGGCCCTGGGAGCCCCAGCATTTT. It encodes CASSLGPWEPQHF.

By share, this clonotype counts as medium-sized. V and J are TRBV6-1 and TRBJ2-5, with D hard to call. Trimming left V 1 base short and J 4 bases short, with 7 bases between. This CDR3 has 13 residues. From germline, CDR1 is MNHNS and CDR2 SASEGT. CDR3 sequence: CASSEVLSETQYF. The CDR3 DNA reads TGTGCCAGCAGTGAAGTACTGTCAGAGACCCAGTACTTC.

This chain links TRBV7-3 with TRBJ2-7, with D uncertain. Germline V gene sequence: CDR1 SGHTA, CDR2 FQGTGA. The CDR3 contains 13 residues. V gave up 0 bases and J gave up 2 bases, with 5 bases separating them. This CDR3 is CASSLTPTYEQYF. The CDR3 DNA reads as TGTGCCAGCAGCTTAACCCCGACCTACGAGCAGTACTTC.

The chain couples TRBV14 to TRBJ1-3; possibly TRBD1 for D (6 bases). The length of the CDR3 is 17 residues. The V gene lost 0 bases and the J gene lost 3 bases, with 15 bases spanning the gap. The germline gives CDR1 SGHDN, CDR2 FVKESK. CDR3 amino acids: CASSQDWAGGGGNTIYF. The DNA for the CDR3 is TGTGCCAGCAGCCAAGATTGGGCCGGGGGCGGTGGAAACACCATATATTTT.

The chain links TRBV27 to TRBJ2-7; TRBD2 is a possible D gene (6 bases). V was cut by 7 bases and J by 3 bases, with 19 bases left in between. The CDR3 is made up of 15 amino acids. The germline V gene encodes CDR1 MNHEY and CDR2 SMNVEV (reference sequence). The CDR3, as DNA: TGTGCCAGCACTTCCGGGACTGGGGGGTACTACGAGCAGTACTTC. Encoded protein: CASTSGTGGYYEQYF.

The chain employs TRBV10-3 and TRBJ2-4; D unclear. The CDR3 is 15 amino acids. V was pared by 2 bases and J by 1 base, with 9 bases between. Germline values: CDR1 ENHRY, CDR2 SYGVKD. CDR3 region: CAISETLGAKNIQYF. The DNA for the CDR3 is TGTGCCATCAGTGAGACCCTAGGTGCCAAAAACATTCAGTACTTC.

This clonotype was seen a handful of times. The V and J genes are TRBV18 and TRBJ2-4; D assignment may be TRBD1 or TRBD2 (6 bases each). The V gene lost 3 bases and the J gene lost 1 base, with 19 bases spanning the gap. Germline CDR1 reads KGHSH; CDR2 reads LQKENI. CDR3 size: 18 residues. CDR3 protein: CASSPLTRGRAAKNIQYF. CDR3 in DNA: TGTGCCAGCTCACCTTTAACACGGGGGCGGGCGGCCAAAAACATTCAGTACTTC.